The next 26 T cell receptor beta chains were all read from a single sample in a study of cytomegalovirus exposure and HLA in healthy donors (TCRdb year 2017). Libraries were made using the immunoSEQ multiplex PCR assay. The multiplex PCR relied on a mix of 60 forward primers for TCR Vbeta segments and 13 reverse primers for TCR Jbeta segments. This is the immuneACCESS table as TCRdb keeps it, with only in-frame sequences that have V and J called. A part of the clones is gone; compared with another copy, unresolved V genes explain less than half, and the rest is unexplained. In this sample the table shows some 140,000 clones, roughly 70% of which occur a single time. The ten largest clones add up to around 3.1% of the sample. The sample comprised PBMCs. The receptors stem from a man in his forties in good health and CMV-seronegative.

This clone has only one observation. The genes are TRBV19 and TRBJ2-3; tentatively, D is TRBD2 (6 bases). Between the trimmed V and J ends, which lost 3 bases and 5 bases, there was a span of 18 bases. This CDR3 is built from 16 residues. Germline CDR1 reads LNHDA; CDR2 reads SQIVND (reference sequence). This chain's CDR3 is CASSIGLSGVLDTQYF. DNA of the CDR3: TGTGCCAGTAGTATTGGGTTATCGGGGGTCCTAGATACGCAGTATTTT.

The J gene is TRBJ2-1, the V gene TRBV5-4; 12 positions agree with TRBD2. The CDR3 sequence is 15 residues long. V dropped 3 bases and J dropped 5; count of bases not matched to a gene: 3. Germline V lookup: CDR1 SGHNT, CDR2 YYREEE (reference sequence). The CDR3 here is CASSSLAGGNNEQFF. Here the CDR3 DNA reads TGTGCCAGCAGCTCACTAGCGGGGGGAAACAATGAGCAGTTCTTC.

The rearrangement uses TRBV4-1 and TRBJ2-2; 11 bases match TRBD2. Germline V gene data show CDR1 as MGHRA and CDR2 as YSYEKL. There are 16 residues in the CDR3. With V trimmed by 4 bases and J by 4 bases, 5 bases remained unmatched. CDR3 protein: CASSPIAGGGTGELFF. The CDR3 coding sequence is TGCGCCAGCAGCCCGATAGCGGGAGGGGGCACCGGGGAGCTGTTTTTT.

V usage is TRBV11-3 and J usage is TRBJ2-1; D ambiguous. V was shortened by 3 bases and J by 9 bases, with 12 bases between the two germline ends. The V gene's germline CDR1 is SGHNT and CDR2 YENEEA. This CDR3 has 13 amino acids. The CDR3 loop is CASSFGGGTEQFF. In DNA, the CDR3 is TGTGCCAGCAGCTTCGGCGGCGGCACTGAGCAGTTCTTC. The variable domain in full, with the rest retrieved from reference TRBV11-3 and TRBJ2-1, is EAGVVQSPRYKIIEKKQPVAFWCNPISGHNTLYWYLQNLGQGPELLIRYENEEAVDDSQLPKDRFSAERLKGVDSTLKIQPAELGDSAVYLCASSFGGGTEQFFGPGTRLTVL.

The chain has TRBV7-2 and TRBJ1-6, with 7 bases identical to TRBD1. The CDR3 spans 16 residues. The V gene end was trimmed by 8 bases and the J gene end by 4 bases; junction bases not matched to a gene: 11. Germline loops: CDR1 SGHTA, CDR2 FQGNSA. CDR3 residues: CASRTAGGKYNSPLHF. The CDR3 nucleotides read TGTGCCAGCCGGACCGCAGGGGGGAAATATAATTCACCCCTCCACTTT. The complete variable domain, with remaining parts taken from reference TRBV7-2 and TRBJ1-6, reads GAGVSQSPSNKVTEKGKDVELRCDPISGHTALYWYRQSLGQGLEFLIYFQGNSAPDKSGLPSDRFSAERTGGSVSTLTIQRTQQEDSAVYLCASRTAGGKYNSPLHFGNGTRLTVT.

About this clone: Other DNA sequences in this specimen translate into the identical CDR3. The V call is TRBV6-5, the J call TRBJ2-7, with D possibly being TRBD2 (5 bases). CDR3 length: 14 residues. Trimming left V 0 bases short and J 0 bases short, with 6 bases between. Germline V CDR1 and CDR2: MNHEY, SVGAGI. The CDR3 sequence: CASSYSGSSYEQYF. CDR3 bases: TGTGCCAGCAGTTACTCAGGGAGCTCCTACGAGCAGTACTTC.

The genes are TRBV29-1 and TRBJ1-2, with D maybe TRBD1 (6 bases). V was shortened by 6 bases and J by 0 bases, with 14 bases between the two germline ends. This CDR3 region has 14 residues. Germline V CDR1 and CDR2: SQVTM, ANQGSEA. The CDR3 loop reads CSVEYRAANYGYTF. The CDR3 bases are TGCAGCGTGGAATACAGGGCAGCTAACTATGGCTACACCTTC.

This chain links TRBV7-9 with TRBJ2-7; D gene ambiguous. V was shortened by 5 bases and J by 3 bases, with 20 bases between the two germline ends. Germline loops: CDR1 SEHNR, CDR2 FQNEAQ (reference sequence). The CDR3 is 16 amino acids. In nucleotides, the CDR3 is TGTGCCAGCAGCGGCGAGAGGTTAGGCACCGTCTACGAGCAGTACTTC. Protein product: CASSGERLGTVYEQYF.

The rearrangement uses TRBV19 and TRBJ2-1; 8 bases align to TRBD2. From germline, CDR1 is LNHDA and CDR2 SQIVND (reference sequence). V dropped 1 base and J dropped 3; count of bases not matched to a gene: 2. The CDR3 loop spans 15 amino acids. CDR3 loop: CASSIGGGRYNEQFF. CDR3 coding DNA: TGTGCCAGTAGTATAGGCGGGGGGCGCTACAATGAGCAGTTCTTC.

The genes are TRBV25-1 and TRBJ1-4; 11 positions match TRBD1. J gave up 4 bases and V 8 bases, and 6 bases lay outside the gene matches. Germline assignment: CDR1 MGHDK and CDR2 SYGVNS. The CDR3 spans 15 residues. Here the CDR3 reads CASLRTGGSNEKLFF. DNA of the CDR3: TGTGCCAGCCTAAGGACAGGGGGCAGTAATGAAAAACTGTTTTTT. Based on the CDR3 plus reference TRBV25-1 and TRBJ1-4, the full variable domain is EADIYQTPRYLVIGTGKKITLECSQTMGHDKMYWYQQDPGMELHLIHYSYGVNSTEKGDLSSESTVSRIRTEHFPLTLESARPSHTSQYLCASLRTGGSNEKLFFGSGTQLSVL.

The chain is built from TRBV19 and TRBJ1-5, with D tentatively TRBD1 (5 bases). CDR1 LNHDA and CDR2 SQIVND come from the germline V gene (reference sequence). The V and J ends lost 3 bases and 9 bases respectively, with 18 bases between them. The CDR3 runs to 15 residues. The CDR3 DNA is TGTGCCAGTAGTATTTCGACAGACAGCTGGTGGCCCCAGCATTTT. It encodes CASSISTDSWWPQHF.

This chain uses TRBV5-1 with TRBJ2-1, with TRBD1 matching over 10 bases. V was clipped by 3 bases and J by 9 bases; unmatched bases: 21. The CDR3 runs to 19 residues. Germline V gives CDR1 SGHRS, CDR2 YFSETQ. Written as DNA, the CDR3 is TGCGCCAGCAGCTACCGGGACAGGGGTCTCGCGGGAGAGGTCGGTGAGCAGTTCTTC. It is translated as CASSYRDRGLAGEVGEQFF.

The chain combines TRBV18 with TRBJ2-5, with 8 bases fitting TRBD2. With V trimmed by 3 bases and J by 1 base, 7 bases remained unmatched. CDR3 length: 16 residues. CDR1 and CDR2 (germline): KGHSH, LQKENI. In DNA, the CDR3 is TGTGCCAGCTCACCCCGGGCGGGAGGACTCCAAGAGACCCAGTACTTC. It codes for CASSPRAGGLQETQYF.

V usage is TRBV6-1 and J usage is TRBJ2-7, with D possibly being TRBD2 (5 bases). The ends were cut back, 8 bases at V and 7 bases at J, with 12 bases in the middle. Germline V gene lookup returns CDR1 MNHNS and CDR2 SASEGT. The CDR3 is 11 residues long. Here the CDR3 reads CASSRQREQYF. The DNA of the CDR3 is TGTGCCAGCTCGCGGCAGCGGGAGCAGTACTTC.

The rearrangement links TRBV5-6 to TRBJ2-5; 8 positions agree with TRBD2. Germline V lookup: CDR1 SGHDT, CDR2 YYEEEE. The CDR3 length is 12 residues. The junction had 3 bases not matched to a gene; V was cut back by 6 bases and J by 5 bases. The CDR3 coding sequence is TGTGCCAGCAAGCGGGAGTGGGAGACCCAGTACTTC. Translation gives CASKREWETQYF.

The chain recombines TRBV4-2 with TRBJ2-7, with 8 bases that match TRBD2. The J segment lost 2 bases and the V segment lost 3 bases, leaving 3 bases of the junction unmatched. Germline V CDR1 and CDR2: LGHNA, YNFKEQ. The CDR3 is made up of 14 amino acids. CDR3: CASSQVGGAYEQYF. The CDR3 DNA follows: TGTGCCAGCAGCCAGGTCGGGGGGGCCTACGAGCAGTACTTC.

In this sample, this clone turned up many times. The chain carries TRBV6-6 and TRBJ2-7, with D possibly TRBD2 on 5 matching bases. CDR3 length: 13 amino acids. Per germline, CDR1 MNHNY and CDR2 SVGAGI (reference sequence). V was cut by 0 bases and J by 6 bases, with 9 bases left in between. The DNA for the CDR3 is TGTGCCAGCAGTTACTCAAATCGGGGCGAGCAGTACTTC. Translation gives CASSYSNRGEQYF.

The chain combines TRBV11-2 with TRBJ2-1, with TRBD1 identical over 7 bases. The CDR3 runs 16 residues. Germline values: CDR1 SGHAT, CDR2 FQNNGV. V shed 4 bases and J 5 bases; nucleotides not matched to a gene: 11. The CDR3 DNA sequence: TGTGCCAGCAGCTCGCTCGGGGTAGGGGGCCACAATGAGCAGTTCTTC. It encodes CASSSLGVGGHNEQFF. The full variable domain, its missing parts supplied by reference TRBV11-2 and TRBJ2-1, is EAGVAQSPRYKIIEKRQSVAFWCNPISGHATLYWYQQILGQGPKLLIQFQNNGVVDDSQLPKDRFSAERLKGVDSTLKIQPAKLEDSAVYLCASSSLGVGGHNEQFFGPGTRLTVL.

A few counts support this clone. The rearrangement links TRBV28 to TRBJ1-2; a weak D match, TRBD1 (5 bases). The CDR3 contains 13 residues. Trimming removed 3 bases at V and 4 bases at J, with 9 bases between. Germline values: CDR1 MDHEN, CDR2 SYDVKM. The CDR3 DNA sequence: TGTGCCAGCAGTTTGAAAAGGGGCTATGGCTACACCTTC. This encodes CASSLKRGYGYTF.

This rearrangement joins TRBV7-6 to TRBJ2-5, with 7 bases that match TRBD1. The J call is uncertain, as TRBJ2-7 better fits the DNA end. The CDR3 consists of 15 residues. Germline V CDR1 and CDR2: SGHVS, FNYEAQ. This CDR3 is CASSLRGQGAYEQYF. CDR3 sequence (DNA): TGTGCCAGCAGCTTACGTGGGCAGGGGGCCTACGAGCAGTACTTC.

The chain combines TRBV20-1 with TRBJ2-5; D unclear. The V end was cut by 6 bases, the J end by 5 bases, with 10 bases between. CDR3 length equals 11 residues. From germline, CDR1 is DFQATT and CDR2 SNEGSKA (reference sequence). This CDR3 is CSAPPAETQYF. CDR3 nucleotides: TGCAGTGCCCCCCCAGCGGAGACCCAGTACTTC.

The sample holds one count of this clone. This chain links TRBV28 with TRBJ1-4; D ambiguous. V lost 6 bases and J lost 0, with 8 bases in between. The length of the CDR3 is 14 residues. From germline, CDR1 is MDHEN and CDR2 SYDVKM. The DNA of the CDR3 is TGTGCCAGCAGCCCCGGGACAACTAATGAAAAACTGTTTTTT. Its translation: CASSPGTTNEKLFF.

The rearrangement links TRBV19 to TRBJ1-3, with a possible D match to TRBD1 (6 bases). The germline V and J ends were trimmed by 10 bases and 0 bases, with 19 bases remaining between them. CDR1 and CDR2 (germline): LNHDA, SQIVND (reference sequence). This CDR3 is built from 16 residues. The CDR3 bases are TGTGCCACCACGCTAAGGGGGGGACCCTCTGGAAACACCATATATTTT. As protein: CATTLRGGPSGNTIYF.

V is TRBV7-2 and J is TRBJ1-5; 8 nucleotides agree with TRBD1. This CDR3 contains 15 residues. J lost 6 bases, V lost 2 bases, and 6 bases had no gene match. Germline V lookup: CDR1 SGHTA, CDR2 FQGNSA. The CDR3 sequence: CASSLFQGASQPQHF. CDR3 in DNA: TGTGCCAGCAGCTTATTTCAGGGGGCGAGTCAGCCCCAGCATTTT.

The J gene is TRBJ1-1, the V gene TRBV5-6; TRBD1 aligns across 8 bases. Germline CDR1 reads SGHDT; CDR2 reads YYEEEE. The trim removed 5 bases at V and 3 bases at J, leaving 12 bases unmatched. This CDR3 is 16 amino acids long. The CDR3 sequence is CASSYRQGYRYTEAFF. CDR3 coding DNA: TGTGCCAGCAGTTATCGACAGGGGTATAGGTACACTGAAGCTTTCTTT.

Here the CDR3 DNA reads TGTGCCAGCAGCTTAGATAGCGGGTCCCCTGGCACAGATACGCAGTATTTT. It codes for CASSLDSGSPGTDTQYF. The V call is TRBV11-2, the J call TRBJ2-3; 7 bases align to TRBD2. The V segment lost 0 bases and the J segment 1 base; nucleotides outside the gene matches: 7. This CDR3 comprises 17 residues. Looked up from germline, CDR1 is SGHAT and CDR2 is FQNNGV.